This TCR beta chain derives from a study of cytotoxic CD8 clonotypes in ibrutinib-treated CLL. Background on the study: Response samples were taken after a median of 12 months on treatment, range 6 to 36.

Study conclusions and caveats: T-cell clonality at baseline went above that of age-matched healthy donors and rose and fell with circulating CD8+ T-cell counts.

Turning to this clone: What it binds is not known.

Sequencing used immunoSEQ multiplex PCR; TCRdb keeps in-frame clones, though not all of them. Seen here are around 130,000 clones, under 90% observed once, and the top ten hold approximately 3.5%. The junction had 5 bases not matched to a gene; V was cut back by 5 bases and J by 5 bases. From germline, CDR1 is SGHTA and CDR2 FQGNSA. This CDR3 spans 14 amino acids. Sequenced here: PBMCs, sampled after 24 months of ibrutinib treatment. The chain combines TRBV7-2 with TRBJ1-5; 8 nucleotides match TRBD1. The clonotype comes from a human donor with chronic lymphocytic leukemia. DNA for the CDR3: TGTGCCAGCAGCCCCAGGGGGCTCGATCAGCCCCAGCATTTT. Its protein is CASSPRGLDQPQHF.